The subject of this entry is one T cell receptor beta chain. Its antigen is unidentified. This specimen belongs to a study of OX40 agonist ivuxolimab in advanced cancers. Across the whole study: Cohort: roughly 79% men, mean age approximately 64, aged roughly 20 to 79. Study-wide results and limits: Normalized T-cell clonal expansion was also low in some nonresponders. The authors did not determine the antigen specificity of the expanded peripheral T cells.

TCRdb's table, derived via immunoSEQ multiplex PCR, lists solely in-frame clones and lacks some. The sample contains fewer than 70,000 clones, roughly nine tenths of which appear only once. Trimming took 2 bases from V and 0 from J, leaving 16 bases between them. Germline lookup yields CDR1 MNHEY and CDR2 SMNVEV (reference sequence). CDR3 length: 17 residues. The TCR originated in an adult with an advanced solid tumor such as melanoma, head and neck, liver or kidney cancer. Sample: CD4+ or CD8+ T cells sorted from blood, taken in a trial of the OX40 agonist ivuxolimab. The chain joins TRBV27 to TRBJ1-2, with D possibly matching TRBD1 (5 bases). Here the CDR3 reads CASSLNRGRDSNYGYTF. The CDR3 coding sequence is TGTGCCAGCAGTTTAAACCGGGGGAGGGATTCTAACTATGGCTACACCTTC.